Listed below are T cell receptor beta chains from one sample, sequenced in a study of blood T cell repertoires in COVID-19. Method: immunoSEQ multiplex PCR; TCRdb's copy keeps in-frame clones and lacks some. The sample lists 200,000 to 250,000 clones, 80% to 90% seen once, with about 1% in the top ten. Sequencing input: peripheral blood. These receptors came from a man aged 40-55 years with acute or convalescent COVID-19. Both conserved end residues are part of each CDR3. Each record gives: D gene, J gene, V gene, CDR3 protein. A D gene is named only where the DNA matches it firmly.

D gene: -; J gene: TRBJ1-2; V gene: TRBV11-2; CDR3 protein: CASSIGTYGYTF
D gene: -; J gene: TRBJ2-1; V gene: TRBV7-9; CDR3 protein: CASSLAFSVDEQFF
D gene: TRBD2; J gene: TRBJ2-1; V gene: TRBV27; CDR3 protein: CASSPSPTSVGKFF
D gene: -; J gene: TRBJ1-1; V gene: TRBV29-1; CDR3 protein: CSVVSGRRGTEAFF
D gene: TRBD1; J gene: TRBJ1-4; V gene: TRBV7-9; CDR3 protein: CASSFNRDSSEKLFF
D gene: -; J gene: TRBJ2-7; V gene: TRBV28; CDR3 protein: CASKAGDYEQYF
D gene: -; J gene: TRBJ2-6; V gene: TRBV5-4; CDR3 protein: CASSLQNSGANVLTF
D gene: -; J gene: TRBJ2-3; V gene: TRBV7-3; CDR3 protein: CASSLTGREADTQYF
D gene: -; J gene: TRBJ2-7; V gene: TRBV11-1; CDR3 protein: CASSLTTGYEQYF
D gene: TRBD1; J gene: TRBJ1-2; V gene: TRBV19; CDR3 protein: CASSIRGQGYGYTF
D gene: -; J gene: TRBJ2-2; V gene: TRBV20-1; CDR3 protein: CSLGATGELFF
D gene: -; J gene: TRBJ1-1; V gene: TRBV25-1; CDR3 protein: CASGELRATEAFF
D gene: -; J gene: TRBJ1-1; V gene: TRBV5-5; CDR3 protein: CASSIGYRVNTEAFF
D gene: -; J gene: TRBJ2-5; V gene: TRBV3-1/TRBV3-2; CDR3 protein: CASSQGWSSVQTQYF
D gene: -; J gene: TRBJ2-7; V gene: TRBV2; CDR3 protein: CASSEGRGGYEQYF
D gene: -; J gene: TRBJ1-5; V gene: TRBV7-8; CDR3 protein: CASSSGGVGSNQPQHF
D gene: TRBD1; J gene: TRBJ2-5; V gene: TRBV10-2; CDR3 protein: CASSPGGWETQYF
D gene: -; J gene: TRBJ2-7; V gene: TRBV11-3; CDR3 protein: CASSSGGEQYF
D gene: TRBD1; J gene: TRBJ2-1; V gene: TRBV5-1; CDR3 protein: CASSPTRQGSRNEQFF
D gene: -; J gene: TRBJ1-1; V gene: TRBV6-2/TRBV6-3; CDR3 protein: CASSSQGTNTEAFF
D gene: TRBD1; J gene: TRBJ2-2; V gene: TRBV5-1; CDR3 protein: CASSLGQGTGELFF
D gene: -; J gene: TRBJ2-2; V gene: TRBV2; CDR3 protein: CASRRDSLNTGELFF
D gene: TRBD2; J gene: TRBJ2-1; V gene: TRBV7-9; CDR3 protein: CASSLGEGTYNEQFF
D gene: TRBD1; J gene: TRBJ2-2; V gene: TRBV7-3; CDR3 protein: CASSTRTGANTGELFF
D gene: -; J gene: TRBJ1-2; V gene: TRBV4-1; CDR3 protein: CASSQDPSNYGYTF
D gene: TRBD1; J gene: TRBJ1-2; V gene: TRBV12-3/TRBV12-4; CDR3 protein: CASRGGADGYTF
D gene: TRBD2; J gene: TRBJ2-3; V gene: TRBV19; CDR3 protein: CASSIQTSGGTDTQYF
D gene: -; J gene: TRBJ1-6; V gene: TRBV6-1; CDR3 protein: CASSEGQAYNSPLHF
D gene: TRBD1; J gene: TRBJ1-5; V gene: TRBV28; CDR3 protein: CASSSGTGGWQPQHF
D gene: -; J gene: TRBJ1-1; V gene: TRBV20-1; CDR3 protein: CSAQGDPEAFF
D gene: TRBD1; J gene: TRBJ2-3; V gene: TRBV19; CDR3 protein: CATQGQGPLDTQYF
D gene: -; J gene: TRBJ1-1; V gene: TRBV19; CDR3 protein: CASSKLGRNTEAFF
D gene: -; J gene: TRBJ2-1; V gene: TRBV5-1; CDR3 protein: CAGGTLSYNEQFF
D gene: -; J gene: TRBJ2-1; V gene: TRBV9; CDR3 protein: CASSGRALFLQNEQFF
D gene: TRBD2; J gene: TRBJ2-2; V gene: TRBV4-1; CDR3 protein: CASSLQKGGERTGELFF
D gene: TRBD2; J gene: TRBJ2-1; V gene: TRBV6-2/TRBV6-3; CDR3 protein: CASSTQRRGGLDEQFF
D gene: -; J gene: TRBJ1-5; V gene: TRBV7-4; CDR3 protein: CAGSFCIDRDNPSLAQHF
D gene: -; J gene: TRBJ2-2; V gene: TRBV27; CDR3 protein: CASSKTRTNTGELFF